The 27 T cell receptor beta chains in this list originate from one sample, sequenced in a study of T cell responses to AZD1222 COVID-19 vaccine. Libraries were prepared by immunoSEQ multiplex PCR; TCRdb keeps only in-frame clonotypes and omits some of them. The sample shows 95,000 to 150,000 clones, 89% of them seen only once. Here the sequenced sample was peripheral blood, taken on day 0 of AZD1222 vaccination. These receptors all stem from an adult in good health.

The sample holds a few counts of this clone. The V gene is TRBV4-1, the J gene TRBJ1-1; D is unresolved. The germline gives CDR1 MGHRA, CDR2 YSYEKL. Trimming removed 1 base at V and 0 bases at J, with 6 bases between. This CDR3 has 14 amino acids. CDR3 nucleotide sequence: TGCGCCAGCAGCCAAGGCAGAGTGAACACTGAAGCTTTCTTT. Protein: CASSQGRVNTEAFF.

The chain combines TRBV5-1 with TRBJ1-2, with a possible D match to TRBD1 (6 bases). This CDR3 is 16 amino acids long. Germline V gives CDR1 SGHRS, CDR2 YFSETQ. The germline V and J ends were trimmed by 0 bases and 2 bases, with 14 bases remaining between them. The CDR3 DNA sequence: TGCGCCAGCAGCTTGGCGGACAGACCCACAAACTATGGCTACACCTTC. Its translation: CASSLADRPTNYGYTF.

The gene calls are TRBV6-1 and TRBJ2-3, with D perhaps TRBD1 (5 bases). Looked up from germline, CDR1 is MNHNS and CDR2 is SASEGT. Deletions cut 2 bases from V and 1 base from J, with 10 bases between. The CDR3 length is 15 residues. The CDR3 bases are TGTGCCAGCAGTGAAATGGGGCTCGGCACAGATACGCAGTATTTT. Its translation is CASSEMGLGTDTQYF.

The chain couples TRBV7-8 to TRBJ1-5; possible D gene TRBD1, 6 bases. Germline V gives CDR1 SGHVS, CDR2 FQNEAQ. This CDR3 is 16 amino acids long. V was trimmed by 2 bases and J by 6 bases, leaving 17 bases between them. The CDR3 region is CASSLSSDRPSQPQHF. CDR3 DNA: TGTGCCAGCAGCTTATCTTCGGACAGACCCAGTCAGCCCCAGCATTTT. Looking up the rest from reference TRBV7-8 and TRBJ1-5 gives the full variable domain: GAGVSQSPRYKVAKRGQDVALRCDPISGHVSLFWYQQALGQGPEFLTYFQNEAQLDKSGLPSDRFFAERPEGSVSTLKIQRTQQEDSAVYLCASSLSSDRPSQPQHFGDGTRLSIL.

This clone showed up just a few times. Additional DNA sequences in this sample encode the identical CDR3. V usage is TRBV12-3 or TRBV12-4 and J usage is TRBJ1-5, with a possible D match to TRBD1 (5 bases). The length of the CDR3 is 13 residues. V lost 2 bases and J lost 6, with 8 bases in between. The CDR3 nucleotides read TGTGCCAGCAGTTTATTAGGGGCTCAGCCCCAGCATTTT. Encoded protein: CASSLLGAQPQHF.

V usage is TRBV29-1 and J usage is TRBJ1-2; D possibly corresponds to TRBD1 (5 bases). The CDR3 is 12 residues long. Between the trimmed V and J ends, which lost 4 bases and 0 bases, there was a span of 6 bases. CDR1 and CDR2 (germline): SQVTM, ANQGSEA. CDR3 sequence: CSVVRANYGYTF. The CDR3 DNA reads as TGCAGCGTTGTCAGGGCTAACTATGGCTACACCTTC.

The rearrangement uses TRBV5-8 and TRBJ2-7; D not certain. The CDR3 contains 12 residues. CDR1 and CDR2 (germline): SGHTS, YDEGEE. The V gene lost 1 base and the J gene lost 3 bases, with 5 bases spanning the gap. CDR3 loop: CASSLSGYEQYF. As DNA, the CDR3 is TGTGCCAGCAGCTTGTCGGGCTACGAGCAGTACTTC.

This chain uses TRBV19 with TRBJ2-3; 8 bases are shared with TRBD1. CDR1 is LNHDA, CDR2 SQIVND, per germline (reference sequence). V gave up 4 bases and J gave up 6 bases; unmatched junction bases: 6. This CDR3 has 14 amino acids. Here the CDR3 reads CASSTGQGWDTQYF. The DNA for the CDR3 is TGTGCCAGTAGTACCGGACAGGGTTGGGATACGCAGTATTTT. The full variable domain, its missing parts supplied by reference TRBV19 and TRBJ2-3, is DGGITQSPKYLFRKEGQNVTLSCEQNLNHDAMYWYRQDPGQGLRLIYYSQIVNDFQKGDIAEGYSVSREKKESFPLTVTSAQKNPTAFYLCASSTGQGWDTQYFGPGTRLTVL.

This clone was detected a few times. The chain couples TRBV4-1 to TRBJ2-7, with 10 bases that match TRBD2. V lost 4 bases to trimming and J lost 3 bases; unmatched junction nucleotides: 6. Germline CDR1 reads MGHRA; CDR2 reads YSYEKL. The CDR3 consists of 15 residues. CDR3 coding DNA: TGCGCCAGCAGCCCCCGGACTAGCGGCTACTACGAGCAGTACTTC. Translated, it gives CASSPRTSGYYEQYF.

This clone was observed a single time. V and J are TRBV5-1 and TRBJ2-7; the D gene could be TRBD1 or TRBD2 (6 bases each). The CDR3 is 15 amino acids. The germline gives CDR1 SGHRS, CDR2 YFSETQ. Trimming removed 0 bases at V and 7 bases at J, with 17 bases between. CDR3: CASSLATGQLAEQYF. CDR3 in DNA: TGCGCCAGCAGCTTGGCGACAGGCCAACTAGCAGAGCAGTACTTC.

This rearrangement joins TRBV29-1 to TRBJ2-1; D gene unclear. The germline CDR1 and CDR2 sequences are SQVTM and ANQGSEA. This CDR3 is built from 12 residues. Trimming took 4 bases from V and 8 from J, leaving 12 bases between them. This chain's CDR3 is CSVGQRSHEQFF. For the CDR3, the DNA is TGCAGCGTTGGTCAGAGGTCACATGAGCAGTTCTTC.

The chain is built from TRBV11-3 and TRBJ2-7; no reliable D call. Trimming took off 1 base at V and 2 bases at J, with 6 bases between the two ends. Germline V gene data show CDR1 as SGHNT and CDR2 as YENEEA. The CDR3 loop spans 13 amino acids. The CDR3 sequence: CASSLGTTYEQYF. CDR3 coding DNA: TGTGCCAGCAGCTTAGGGACCACCTACGAGCAGTACTTC.

The chain carries TRBV5-1 and TRBJ2-3; a possible D gene is TRBD2 (5 bases). Per the germline V gene, CDR1 is SGHRS and CDR2 is YFSETQ. V lost 0 bases, J lost 6 bases, and 14 bases lay in between. This CDR3 has 15 residues. CDR3 sequence reads: CASSLAGLGGDTQYF. CDR3 nucleotide sequence: TGCGCCAGCAGCTTGGCCGGGTTAGGCGGGGATACGCAGTATTTT.

This rearrangement joins TRBV24-1 to TRBJ2-1; D unclear. This CDR3 has 16 amino acids. CDR1 and CDR2 from the germline V gene are KGHDR and SFDVKD. The V gene lost 6 bases and the J gene lost 11 bases, with 25 bases spanning the gap. CDR3 sequence reads: CATSPSRASNQEKQFF. The CDR3 bases are TGTGCCACCAGTCCGTCAAGAGCGAGCAACCAAGAAAAGCAGTTCTTC.

This chain connects TRBV28 to TRBJ1-6; D gene ambiguous. Germline lookup yields CDR1 MDHEN and CDR2 SYDVKM. The ends were cut back, 1 base at V and 7 bases at J, with 8 bases in the middle. The CDR3 runs to 14 residues. The DNA of the CDR3 is TGTGCCAGCAGTTTATTAAGGGTGAATTCACCCCTCCACTTT. It translates to CASSLLRVNSPLHF.

This chain connects TRBV2 to TRBJ2-5; the D is unclear. CDR3 length: 12 residues. Between the trimmed V and J ends, which lost 3 bases and 6 bases, there was a span of 8 bases. Germline V CDR1 and CDR2: SNHLY, FYNNEI. CDR3 in amino acids: CASSDGVKTQYF. The CDR3 DNA is TGTGCCAGCAGTGATGGCGTAAAGACCCAGTACTTC.

Written as DNA, the CDR3 is TGTGCCAGCAGTTACGGCTTAGCGGGGGGGGACAATGAGCAGTTCTTC. This translates into CASSYGLAGGDNEQFF. The chain is built from TRBV6-5 and TRBJ2-1; 11 bases are shared with TRBD2. The CDR3 loop spans 16 amino acids. Germline values: CDR1 MNHEY, CDR2 SVGAGI. V dropped 2 bases and J dropped 5; count of bases not matched to a gene: 5.

The gene calls are TRBV6-1 and TRBJ1-5; 8 bases are shared with TRBD1. The germline V gene encodes CDR1 MNHNS and CDR2 SASEGT. Trimming took 2 bases from V and 1 from J; bases not matched to a gene: 1. This CDR3 region has 15 residues. The CDR3 DNA is TGTGCCAGCAGTGAAACAGGGGGGAGCAATCAGCCCCAGCATTTT. It is translated as CASSETGGSNQPQHF.

Here the CDR3 reads CASTNPYGGGTEAFF. CDR3 coding DNA: TGTGCCAGCACAAACCCCTATGGGGGAGGCACTGAAGCTTTCTTT. The V gene is TRBV6-5, the J gene TRBJ1-1; TRBD1 might be the D (5 bases). This CDR3 has 15 residues. V lost 7 bases to trimming and J lost 4 bases, with 19 bases between them. The germline CDR1 and CDR2 sequences are MNHEY and SVGAGI.

The chain employs TRBV2 and TRBJ2-5, with D hard to call. With 4 bases removed from V and 1 base from J, the gap between germline ends came to 7 bases. The CDR3 length is 13 residues. Germline-derived CDR1 and CDR2 are SNHLY and FYNNEI. The CDR3 loop reads CASSAQTQETQYF. CDR3 nucleotide sequence: TGTGCCAGCAGTGCACAGACCCAAGAGACCCAGTACTTC.

V gene TRBV5-6 combines with J gene TRBJ2-5; 7 nucleotides match TRBD1. Germline CDR1 SGHDT, CDR2 YYEEEE. The CDR3 length is 13 residues. After removal of 4 bases from V and 7 bases from J, the junction contained 7 bases not matched to a gene. CDR3 bases: TGTGCCAGCAGCCGAGACAGGGTCGCGACCCAGTACTTC. This sequence encodes CASSRDRVATQYF.

This clone was found a few times. The V gene is TRBV19, the J gene TRBJ1-1; D gene uncertain. V lost 10 bases to trimming and J lost 0 bases, with 12 bases between them. CDR1 is LNHDA, CDR2 SQIVND, per germline (reference sequence). CDR3 size: 13 residues. The CDR3 coding sequence is TGTGCCACCACGCCAGAGTTGAACACTGAAGCTTTCTTT. Translating it yields CATTPELNTEAFF.

The rearrangement links TRBV28 to TRBJ2-5; 10 positions agree with TRBD1. V shed 5 bases and J 3 bases; nucleotides not matched to a gene: 6. Germline CDR1 is MDHEN and CDR2 is SYDVKM. The CDR3 runs 15 residues. CDR3 amino acids: CASSRTGTGEETQYF. In DNA, the CDR3 is TGTGCCAGCAGTCGGACCGGGACAGGGGAAGAGACCCAGTACTTC. The whole variable domain, remainder taken from reference TRBV28 and TRBJ2-5, is DVKVTQSSRYLVKRTGEKVFLECVQDMDHENMFWYRQDPGLGLRLIYFSYDVKMKEKGDIPEGYSVSREKKERFSLILESASTNQTSMYLCASSRTGTGEETQYFGPGTRLLVL.

The rearrangement links TRBV5-1 to TRBJ2-5, with 9 bases that match TRBD2. Germline-derived CDR1 and CDR2 are SGHRS and YFSETQ. This CDR3 has 16 amino acids. Losses at the gene ends were 4 bases for V and 5 bases for J; bases not matched to a gene: 12. The CDR3 DNA is TGCGCCAGCAGCCCCAGTGGCGGGAGGGCCGGGGAGACCCAGTACTTC. Protein: CASSPSGGRAGETQYF.

This chain links TRBV5-5 with TRBJ1-4, with TRBD1 matching over 7 bases. Germline V gene lookup returns CDR1 SGHKS and CDR2 YYEKEE (reference sequence). Trimming removed 4 bases from V and 8 bases from J; junction bases left unmatched: 8. CDR3 length: 14 amino acids. The CDR3 DNA is TGTGCCAGCAGCCAGACAGGGATAAGGGAAAAACTGTTTTTT. Its translation is CASSQTGIREKLFF. The complete variable domain, with remaining parts taken from reference TRBV5-5 and TRBJ1-4, reads DAGVTQSPTHLIKTRGQQVTLRCSPISGHKSVSWYQQVLGQGPQFIFQYYEKEERGRGNFPDRFSARQFPNYSSELNVNALLLGDSALYLCASSQTGIREKLFFGSGTQLSVL.

This chain links TRBV2 with TRBJ2-1, with D possibly being TRBD1 (6 bases). V was cut by 6 bases and J by 8 bases, with 23 bases left in between. The germline V gene encodes CDR1 SNHLY and CDR2 FYNNEI. The CDR3 has 16 residues. The CDR3 reads CASRVGQPAVFHEQFF. In DNA form, the CDR3 reads TGTGCCAGCAGGGTAGGACAGCCAGCGGTTTTCCATGAGCAGTTCTTC.

CDR3 sequence: CASSQAPGGYSPLHF. CDR3 DNA sequence: TGTGCCAGCAGCCAAGCCCCTGGCGGGTATTCACCCCTCCACTTT. V gene TRBV3-1 (or the pseudogene TRBV3-2) combines with J gene TRBJ1-6, with D uncertain. The germline V and J ends were trimmed by 1 base and 8 bases, with 12 bases remaining between them. CDR3 length equals 15 residues. In germline, CDR1 is LGHDT, CDR2 YNNKEL (reference sequence).